The entry that follows covers one T cell receptor beta chain sequence. This entry is derived from a study of OX40 agonist ivuxolimab in advanced cancers. Study-level background: Prior anti-PD-1, anti-PD-L1 or anti-CTLA-4 therapy was allowed; over 30% had some.

Repertoires were generated with immunoSEQ multiplex PCR, while TCRdb's copy carries only in-frame clones and drops some. The sample has tens of thousands of clones, 88% seen once; the top ten hold 5%. J was trimmed by 2 bases and V by 5 bases; bases with no gene match: 8. The CDR3 is 17 residues long. Germline CDR1 and CDR2: SEHNR and FQNEAQ (reference sequence). This sequence joins TRBV7-9 and TRBJ2-3; 12 bases line up with TRBD2. The receptor's source is an adult with an advanced solid tumor such as melanoma, head and neck, liver or kidney cancer. Sequences were derived from CD4+ or CD8+ T cells sorted from blood, sampled in a trial of the OX40 agonist ivuxolimab. CDR3 residues: CASSPTSGGTDTDTQYF. For the CDR3, the DNA is TGTGCCAGCAGCCCAACTAGCGGGGGGACGGACACAGATACGCAGTATTTT.